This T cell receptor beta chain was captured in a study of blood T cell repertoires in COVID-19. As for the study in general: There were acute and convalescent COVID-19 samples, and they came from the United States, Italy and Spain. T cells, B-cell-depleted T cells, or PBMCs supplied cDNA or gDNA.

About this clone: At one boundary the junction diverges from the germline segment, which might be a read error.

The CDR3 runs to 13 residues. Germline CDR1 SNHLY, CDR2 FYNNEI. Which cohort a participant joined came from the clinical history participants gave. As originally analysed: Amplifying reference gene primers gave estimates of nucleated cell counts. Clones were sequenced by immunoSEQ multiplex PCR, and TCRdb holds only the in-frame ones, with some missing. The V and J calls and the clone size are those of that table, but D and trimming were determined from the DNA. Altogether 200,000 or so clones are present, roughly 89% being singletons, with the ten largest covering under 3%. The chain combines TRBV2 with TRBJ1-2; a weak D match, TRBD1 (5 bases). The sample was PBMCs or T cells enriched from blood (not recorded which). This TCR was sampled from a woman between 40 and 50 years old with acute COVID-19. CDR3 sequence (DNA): TGTGCTAGCAAGGACACGGACCCGTATGGCTACACCTTC. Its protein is CASKDTDPYGYTF.